This record covers a single T cell receptor (beta chain). The data belong to a study of blood T cell repertoires in COVID-19. TCRdb's table, derived via immunoSEQ multiplex PCR, lists solely in-frame clones and lacks some. The repertoire holds a few hundred thousand clones, roughly 88% seen once, with around 3% in the top ten. V dropped 2 bases and J dropped 7; count of bases not matched to a gene: 5. Per germline, CDR1 MNHEY and CDR2 SVGEGT. This CDR3 region has 14 residues. The TCR originated in a woman between 25 and 40 years old with active or convalescent COVID-19. The chain employs TRBV6-2 or TRBV6-3 and TRBJ2-5; 9 bases fit TRBD1. The sample consisted of peripheral blood. The CDR3 is CASSYQDRGGTQYF. The CDR3 nucleotides are TGTGCCAGCAGTTACCAAGACAGGGGGGGGACCCAGTACTTC.